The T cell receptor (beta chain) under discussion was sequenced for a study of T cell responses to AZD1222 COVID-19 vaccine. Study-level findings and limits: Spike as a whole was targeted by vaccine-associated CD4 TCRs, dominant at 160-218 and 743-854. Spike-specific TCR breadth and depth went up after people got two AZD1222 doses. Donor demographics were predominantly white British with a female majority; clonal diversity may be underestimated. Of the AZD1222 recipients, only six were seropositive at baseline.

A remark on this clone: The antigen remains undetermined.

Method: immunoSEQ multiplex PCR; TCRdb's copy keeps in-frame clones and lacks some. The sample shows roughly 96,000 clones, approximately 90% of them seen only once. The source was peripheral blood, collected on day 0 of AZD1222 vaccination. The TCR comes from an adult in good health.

DNA for the CDR3: TGTGCCAGCAGCCAGGACAGTAATCAGCCCCAGCATTTT. Protein sequence: CASSQDSNQPQHF. The chain is built from TRBV9 and TRBJ1-5, with D maybe TRBD1 (6 bases). The CDR3 is 13 amino acids. The V gene lost 4 bases and the J gene lost 4 bases, with 9 bases spanning the gap. Germline V gives CDR1 SGDLS, CDR2 YYNGEE.